This T cell receptor (beta chain) is drawn from a study of blood T cell repertoires in COVID-19. Turning to the study itself: Samples representing acute and convalescent COVID-19 were sourced from the United States, Italy and Spain. From T cells, B-cell-depleted T cells, or PBMCs came the material, which was cDNA or gDNA.

From germline, CDR1 is SGHRS and CDR2 YFSETQ. V trimming: 3 bases; J trimming: 7 bases; junction bases outside the gene matches: 5. CDR3 length: 16 residues. Sequencing used immunoSEQ multiplex PCR; TCRdb keeps in-frame clones, though not all of them. The sample holds 450,000 to 500,000 clones, 80% to 90% seen once. The TCR was taken from a human donor in a cohort sampled during active COVID-19. This chain uses TRBV5-1 with TRBJ2-1; the match to TRBD2 covers 15 bases. The sample comprised peripheral blood. CDR3 coding DNA: TGCGCCAGCAGCTGGGGACTAGCGGGAGGAGAGAATGAGCAGTTCTTC. This gives the protein CASSWGLAGGENEQFF.